A single sample gave rise to the 24 T cell receptor beta chains below, sequenced in a study of vaccination effects on CD4 cells after COVID-19. Cultured cells yielded isolated CD4+ T cells after around 10 days. Vaccine administered to participants consisted of two doses of either BNT162b2 or mRNA-1273. Their recognized antigens are unknown. TCRdb's table, derived via immunoSEQ multiplex PCR, lists solely in-frame clones and lacks some. This table has 45,000 to 55,000 clones, about three quarters appearing once. The sequenced sample was CD4+ T cells from PBMCs cultured without peptide, obtained after COVID-19 vaccination. These receptors all come from a human donor who received a COVID-19 vaccine.

The chain is built from TRBV6-5 and TRBJ1-2; 7 bases match TRBD1. Unmatched junction bases numbered 6, after V lost 10 bases and J lost 4 bases. Germline lookup yields CDR1 MNHEY and CDR2 SVGAGI. The CDR3 loop spans 12 amino acids. The CDR3 sequence: CATGQAGYGYTF. Here the CDR3 DNA reads TGTGCCACCGGACAGGCTGGCTATGGCTACACCTTC.

The V call is TRBV6-1, the J call TRBJ2-3; 11 positions match TRBD2. The CDR3 length is 16 residues. Germline-derived CDR1 and CDR2 are MNHNS and SASEGT. V dropped 2 bases and J dropped 6; count of bases not matched to a gene: 7. The chain's CDR3 is CASSEIIGTSGDTQYF. CDR3 DNA: TGTGCCAGCAGTGAAATAATCGGGACTAGCGGCGATACGCAGTATTTT.

The chain is built from TRBV6-5 and TRBJ2-5; no clear D. The CDR3 loop spans 13 amino acids. V shed 6 bases and J shed 3 bases, with 11 bases lying between them. In germline, CDR1 is MNHEY, CDR2 SVGAGI. CDR3 nucleotide sequence: TGTGCCAGCAGAACGGGCGGTAAAGAGACCCAGTACTTC. It yields the protein CASRTGGKETQYF.

V and J are TRBV5-1 and TRBJ1-1; D gene ambiguous. Looked up from germline, CDR1 is SGHRS and CDR2 is YFSETQ. This CDR3 contains 14 residues. V was pared by 7 bases and J by 0 bases, with 13 bases between. CDR3 nucleotide sequence: TGCGCCAGCTACTTGGGCGAGGTGAACACTGAAGCTTTCTTT. This encodes CASYLGEVNTEAFF.

This clone was seen more than once but under ten times. The rearrangement joins TRBV5-1 to TRBJ2-7; 11 bases are a match to TRBD2. The CDR3 contains 14 residues. Germline CDR1 is SGHRS and CDR2 is YFSETQ. With 4 bases clipped from V and 6 bases from J, the junction kept 6 bases outside the gene matches. In DNA form, the CDR3 reads TGCGCCAGCAGCATGAGACTAGCGGGAAGCGAGCAGTACTTC. Translation gives CASSMRLAGSEQYF.

The chain employs TRBV25-1 and TRBJ1-2; D unresolved. CDR3 length: 13 residues. Germline CDR1 and CDR2: MGHDK and SYGVNS. The V gene lost 4 bases and the J gene lost 8 bases, with 14 bases spanning the gap. The CDR3 loop is CASSANDIGGYTF. CDR3 nucleotide sequence: TGTGCCAGCAGTGCAAACGACATTGGCGGCTACACCTTC.

The rearrangement links TRBV3-1 (or the pseudogene TRBV3-2) to TRBJ2-7, with D unresolved. The germline gives CDR1 LGHDT, CDR2 YNNKEL (reference sequence). V dropped 0 bases and J dropped 2 bases, with 17 bases sitting between them. The CDR3 length is 17 residues. CDR3 in amino acids: CASSQDLSNTDPYEQYF. CDR3 nucleotide sequence: TGTGCCAGCAGCCAAGATTTGAGCAACACGGATCCCTACGAGCAGTACTTC.

The chain combines TRBV18 with TRBJ1-1, with D possibly matching TRBD1 (5 bases). The CDR3 totals 14 residues. V lost 2 bases to trimming and J lost 6 bases, with 13 bases between them. Germline CDR1 and CDR2: KGHSH and LQKENI. The CDR3 DNA reads TGTGCCAGCTCACCAGGGGCAGGGCGTTCTGAAGCTTTCTTT. Amino acids: CASSPGAGRSEAFF.

The J gene is TRBJ1-1, the V gene TRBV18; no definite D call. Trimming removed 5 bases from V and 8 bases from J, with 9 bases in between. The CDR3 sequence is 11 residues long. From germline, CDR1 is KGHSH and CDR2 LQKENI. The CDR3, as DNA: TGTGCCAGCTCATTTGGAGGAGAAGCTTTCTTT. Its protein is CASSFGGEAFF. The full variable domain, rest sourced from reference TRBV18 and TRBJ1-1, is NAGVMQNPRHLVRRRGQEARLRCSPMKGHSHVYWYRQLPEEGLKFMVYLQKENIIDESGMPKERFSAEFPKEGPSILRIQQVVRGDSAAYFCASSFGGEAFFGQGTRLTVV.

The J gene is TRBJ1-3, the V gene TRBV5-1; D not resolved. V lost 0 bases and J 0 bases, leaving 4 bases between the germline ends. Looked up from germline, CDR1 is SGHRS and CDR2 is YFSETQ. This CDR3 has 14 residues. CDR3 loop: CASSLANSGNTIYF. The DNA for the CDR3 is TGCGCCAGCAGCTTGGCTAACTCTGGAAACACCATATATTTT. Complete variable domain (other parts from reference TRBV5-1 and TRBJ1-3): KAGVTQTPRYLIKTRGQQVTLSCSPISGHRSVSWYQQTPGQGLQFLFEYFSETQRNKGNFPGRFSGRQFSNSRSEMNVSTLELGDSALYLCASSLANSGNTIYFGEGSWLTVV.

The chain carries TRBV18 and TRBJ1-3, with 7 bases matching TRBD1. This CDR3 spans 15 amino acids. The V segment lost 2 bases and the J segment 4 bases; nucleotides outside the gene matches: 5. CDR1 is KGHSH, CDR2 LQKENI, per germline. CDR3 sequence (DNA): TGTGCCAGCTCACCAGCCCAGGGGGGCGGAAACACCATATATTTT. Amino acids: CASSPAQGGGNTIYF.

V is TRBV27 and J is TRBJ1-5; no clear D gene. The CDR3 has 11 amino acids. Trimming stripped 4 bases from V and 3 bases from J, with 1 base between. Germline V lookup: CDR1 MNHEY, CDR2 SMNVEV (reference sequence). In DNA, the CDR3 is TGTGCCAGCAGTTCCAATCAGCCCCAGCATTTT. This encodes CASSSNQPQHF.

The rearrangement joins TRBV6-5 to TRBJ2-1; 11 bases fit TRBD2. CDR3 size: 16 residues. Germline lookup yields CDR1 MNHEY and CDR2 SVGAGI. The ends lost 2 bases at V and 6 bases at J; junction bases unmatched: 6. CDR3 residues: CASSYKPSGGTNEQFF. CDR3 coding DNA: TGTGCCAGCAGTTACAAGCCTAGCGGGGGGACCAATGAGCAGTTCTTC.

V is TRBV4-1 and J is TRBJ2-1; 10 bases match TRBD1. V dropped 3 bases and J dropped 10; count of bases not matched to a gene: 9. The CDR3 sequence is 15 residues long. The germline CDR1 and CDR2 sequences are MGHRA and YSYEKL. The CDR3 spells CASSHDPGQGYEQFF. DNA for the CDR3: TGCGCCAGCAGCCATGATCCGGGACAGGGGTACGAGCAGTTCTTC.

The chain uses TRBV12-3 or TRBV12-4 and TRBJ1-3; no firm D call. The ends were cut back, 5 bases at V and 1 base at J, with 6 bases in the middle. This CDR3 is 13 amino acids long. The CDR3 here is CASSQRSGNTIYF. CDR3 nucleotide sequence: TGTGCCAGCAGTCAGAGATCTGGAAACACCATATATTTT.

This clone occurred a few times. The rearrangement uses TRBV11-2 and TRBJ2-7; 9 nucleotides agree with TRBD2. Germline trimming cut 0 bases from V and 3 bases from J; bases unmatched to any gene: 9. Germline V gene lookup returns CDR1 SGHAT and CDR2 FQNNGV. CDR3 length: 17 residues. CDR3 in amino acids: CASSLEASGTYHYEQYF. The CDR3 nucleotides are TGTGCCAGCAGCTTAGAGGCTAGCGGGACCTACCACTACGAGCAGTACTTC.

The chain couples TRBV4-1 to TRBJ1-2, with D uncertain. Trimming pared 0 bases from V and 2 bases from J, leaving 13 bases between. The CDR3 loop spans 16 amino acids. Germline V gene lookup returns CDR1 MGHRA and CDR2 YSYEKL. CDR3 sequence reads: CASSQDKQQANYGYTF. CDR3 coding DNA: TGCGCCAGCAGCCAAGATAAACAGCAGGCGAACTATGGCTACACCTTC.

In this sample, this clone turned up once. Other DNA sequences in the same sample also yield this CDR3. The V call is TRBV6-5, the J call TRBJ1-6; a possible D gene is TRBD1 (5 bases). V was shortened by 0 bases and J by 4 bases, with 7 bases between the two germline ends. The CDR3 has 15 amino acids. Germline lookup yields CDR1 MNHEY and CDR2 SVGAGI. In DNA, the CDR3 is TGTGCCAGCAGTTACTCGACAGTTTATAATTCACCCCTCCACTTT. Translating gives CASSYSTVYNSPLHF.

The chain uses TRBV7-2 and TRBJ2-7, with unresolved D. Germline assignment: CDR1 SGHTA and CDR2 FQGNSA. This CDR3 has 11 amino acids. Trimming took 5 bases from V and 3 from J, leaving 5 bases between them. CDR3 amino acids: CASSVHYEQYF. CDR3 nucleotides: TGTGCCAGCAGCGTCCACTACGAGCAGTACTTC.

The chain couples TRBV25-1 to TRBJ1-6; D perhaps matches TRBD1 (6 bases). In germline, CDR1 is MGHDK, CDR2 SYGVNS. This CDR3 is 15 amino acids long. V was clipped by 4 bases and J by 9 bases, with 16 bases between them. Here the CDR3 reads CASSGGQGESSPLHF. The CDR3, as DNA: TGTGCCAGCAGTGGGGGGCAGGGTGAGAGTTCACCCCTCCACTTT.

This clone was observed a few times. The chain uses TRBV19 and TRBJ1-1; no firm D call. Germline V gene sequence: CDR1 LNHDA, CDR2 SQIVND (reference sequence). The CDR3 consists of 15 residues. The V gene lost 6 bases and the J gene lost 0 bases, with 14 bases spanning the gap. The DNA for the CDR3 is TGTGCCAGTAGGACCACCCCTGATTTGAACACTGAAGCTTTCTTT. Encoded protein: CASRTTPDLNTEAFF.

The J gene is TRBJ1-2, the V gene TRBV9; perhaps TRBD1 as D (5 bases). Germline V CDR1 and CDR2: SGDLS, YYNGEE. This CDR3 has 14 residues. Trimming removed 3 bases from V and 8 bases from J, with 17 bases in between. The CDR3 nucleotides read TGTGCCAGCAGCGGGGGGACCGACGCCTTCGGCTACACCTTC. It is translated as CASSGGTDAFGYTF.

The chain combines TRBV5-1 with TRBJ2-7, with D possibly called TRBD1 or TRBD2 (5 bases each). The germline gives CDR1 SGHRS, CDR2 YFSETQ. This CDR3 spans 15 amino acids. V dropped 7 bases and J dropped 1 base, with 18 bases sitting between them. Here the CDR3 DNA reads TGCGCCAGCCGAAAAGGTGGGACGGCGTCCTACGAGCAGTACTTC. Its protein is CASRKGGTASYEQYF.

The rearrangement uses TRBV11-3 and TRBJ2-1; perhaps TRBD2 as D (5 bases). This CDR3 contains 17 residues. The V and J ends lost 0 bases and 0 bases respectively, with 12 bases between them. The V gene's germline CDR1 is SGHNT and CDR2 YENEEA. The CDR3 DNA sequence: TGTGCCAGCAGCTTAGATTTAGGGAGCCACTCCTACAATGAGCAGTTCTTC. Amino acids: CASSLDLGSHSYNEQFF.